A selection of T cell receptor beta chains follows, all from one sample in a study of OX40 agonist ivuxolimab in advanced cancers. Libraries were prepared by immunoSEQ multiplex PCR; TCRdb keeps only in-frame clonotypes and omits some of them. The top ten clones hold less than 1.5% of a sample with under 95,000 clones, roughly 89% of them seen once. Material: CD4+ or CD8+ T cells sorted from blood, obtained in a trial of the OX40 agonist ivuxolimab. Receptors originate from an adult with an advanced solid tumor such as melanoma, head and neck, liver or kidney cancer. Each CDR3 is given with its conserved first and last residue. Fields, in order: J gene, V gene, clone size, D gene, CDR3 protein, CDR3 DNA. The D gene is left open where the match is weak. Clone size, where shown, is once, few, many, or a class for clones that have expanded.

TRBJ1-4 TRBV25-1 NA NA CASSGRGSNEKLFF TGTGCCAGCAGTGGGCGGGGATCTAATGAAAAACTGTTTTTT
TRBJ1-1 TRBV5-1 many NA CASSSPPGAGEAFF TGCGCCAGCAGCTCCCCCCCCGGGGCCGGGGAAGCTTTCTTT
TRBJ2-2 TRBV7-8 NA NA CASSLGTPPRELFF TGTGCCAGCAGCCTCGGGACCCCTCCTAGGGAGCTGTTTTTT
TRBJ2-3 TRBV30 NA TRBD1 CAWATDRVGGDTQYF TGTGCCTGGGCCACCGACAGGGTTGGTGGAGATACGCAGTATTTT
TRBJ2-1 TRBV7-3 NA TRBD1 CASSPGTGYNEQFF TGTGCCAGCAGCCCCGGGACAGGCTACAATGAGCAGTTCTTC
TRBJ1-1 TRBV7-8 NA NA CASYPGTPNTEAFF TGTGCCAGTTACCCTGGGACACCGAACACTGAAGCTTTCTTT
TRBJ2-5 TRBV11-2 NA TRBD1 CASSFRQGQETQYF TGTGCCAGCAGCTTCCGACAGGGCCAAGAGACCCAGTACTTC
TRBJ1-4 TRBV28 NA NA CASSLGAERNEKLFF TGTGCCAGCAGTTTAGGAGCAGAGAGGAATGAAAAACTGTTTTTT
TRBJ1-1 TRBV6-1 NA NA CASSALREPMNTEAFF TGTGCCAGCAGTGCGCTCCGGGAGCCGATGAACACTGAAGCTTTCTTT
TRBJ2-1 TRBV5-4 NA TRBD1 CASSSRTGGRINEQFF TGTGCCAGCAGCTCAAGGACAGGGGGTCGTATCAATGAGCAGTTCTTC
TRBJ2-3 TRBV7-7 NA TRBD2 CASSSLAGNTDTQYF TGTGCTAGCAGCTCCCTAGCGGGGAACACAGATACGCAGTATTTT
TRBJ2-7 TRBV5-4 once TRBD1 CASRVGQGFPYEQYF TGTGCCAGCAGGGTGGGACAGGGGTTCCCCTACGAGCAGTACTTC
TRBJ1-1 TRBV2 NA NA CASSEQVGFTEAFF TGTGCCAGCAGTGAACAGGTCGGGTTCACTGAAGCTTTCTTT
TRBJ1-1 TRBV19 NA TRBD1 CASTFRGRVTEAFF TGTGCCAGTACCTTCAGGGGGCGCGTCACTGAAGCTTTCTTT
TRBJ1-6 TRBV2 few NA CASRERAAGGNSPLHF TGTGCCAGCAGGGAAAGGGCCGCAGGAGGGAATTCACCCCTCCACTTT
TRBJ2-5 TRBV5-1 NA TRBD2 CASSSSGHQETQYF TGCGCCAGCAGCTCTAGCGGGCACCAAGAGACCCAGTACTTC
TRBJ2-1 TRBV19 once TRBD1 CASSMGQGDEQFF TGTGCCAGTAGTATGGGCCAGGGGGATGAGCAGTTCTTC
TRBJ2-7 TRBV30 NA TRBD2 CAWSVPGLALYEQYF TGTGCCTGGAGTGTACCGGGACTAGCGTTGTACGAGCAGTACTTC
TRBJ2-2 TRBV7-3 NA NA CASSQGRGTGELFF TGTGCCAGCAGCCAGGGACGGGGCACCGGGGAGCTGTTTTTT
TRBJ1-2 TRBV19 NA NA CASLRQGSEDYTF TGTGCCAGTTTGCGTCAGGGGTCCGAGGACTACACCTTC
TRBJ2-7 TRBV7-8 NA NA CASSLEYYEQYF TGTGCCAGCAGCTTAGAATACTACGAGCAGTACTTC
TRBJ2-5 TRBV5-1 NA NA CASSLGDIGNLETQYF TGCGCCAGCAGCTTGGGTGATATCGGGAACTTGGAGACCCAGTACTTC
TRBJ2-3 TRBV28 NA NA CASSLADIPSTDTQYF TGTGCCAGCAGTTTAGCGGACATCCCTAGCACAGATACGCAGTATTTT
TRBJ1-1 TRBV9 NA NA CASSVSPTRNTEAFF TGTGCCAGCAGCGTAAGCCCGACGCGGAACACTGAAGCTTTCTTT
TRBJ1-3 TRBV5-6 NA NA CASSLGPGNSGNTIYF TGTGCCAGCAGCTTGGGCCCGGGGAACTCTGGAAACACCATATATTTT
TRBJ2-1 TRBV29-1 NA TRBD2 CSVGRGGLYNEQFF TGCAGCGTTGGCCGGGGGGGCCTCTACAATGAGCAGTTCTTC
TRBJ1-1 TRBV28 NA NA CASSLLGRNTEAFF TGTGCCAGCAGTTTATTGGGGCGGAACACTGAAGCTTTCTTT
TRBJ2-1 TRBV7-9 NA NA CASSLANEQFF TGTGCCAGCAGCTTAGCGAATGAGCAGTTCTTC
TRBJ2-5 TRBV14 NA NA CASSQDRLETQYF TGTGCCAGCAGCCAAGACAGACTTGAGACCCAGTACTTC
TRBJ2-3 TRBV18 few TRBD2 CASSPRASGSLMEGTQYF TGTGCCAGCTCACCACGGGCTAGCGGGAGCCTTATGGAGGGTACGCAGTATTTT
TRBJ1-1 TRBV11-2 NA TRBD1 CASSLDWGQVKTEAFF TGTGCCAGCAGCTTAGATTGGGGACAGGTAAAAACTGAAGCTTTCTTT
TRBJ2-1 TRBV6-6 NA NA CASTYREYRDNEQFF TGTGCCAGCACTTACAGGGAGTACAGAGACAATGAGCAGTTCTTC
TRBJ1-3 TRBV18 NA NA CASSPRAGANSGNTIYF TGTGCCAGCTCACCACGGGCAGGGGCGAACTCTGGAAACACCATATATTTT
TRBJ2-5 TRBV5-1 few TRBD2 CASSLGGGVGETQYF TGCGCCAGCAGCTTGGGGGGAGGGGTTGGAGAGACCCAGTACTTC
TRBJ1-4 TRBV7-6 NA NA CASSLTQSNEKLFF TGTGCCAGCAGCTTAACCCAGTCCAATGAAAAACTGTTTTTT
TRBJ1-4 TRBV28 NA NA CASSFIFGRGNEKLFF TGTGCCAGCAGTTTTATATTTGGGAGGGGGAATGAAAAACTGTTTTTT
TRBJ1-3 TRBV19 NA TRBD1 CASSITGQAGNTIYF TGTGCCAGTAGTATAACGGGACAGGCTGGAAACACCATATATTTT
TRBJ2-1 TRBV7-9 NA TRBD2 CASSLGTSGGQNEQFF TGTGCCAGCAGCTTAGGGACTAGCGGGGGGCAAAATGAGCAGTTCTTC
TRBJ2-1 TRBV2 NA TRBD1 CASSGQGAGNEQFF TGTGCCAGCAGTGGACAGGGGGCGGGGAATGAGCAGTTCTTC
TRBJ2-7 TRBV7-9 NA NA CASSLRGRVGSYEQYF TGTGCCAGCAGCTTAAGGGGAAGAGTTGGATCCTACGAGCAGTACTTC
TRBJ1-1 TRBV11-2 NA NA CASSLHPGGTEAFF TGTGCCAGCAGCTTACACCCCGGTGGCACTGAAGCTTTCTTT
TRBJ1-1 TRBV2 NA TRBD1 CASRGDRNTEAFF TGTGCCAGCAGGGGGGACAGAAACACTGAAGCTTTCTTT
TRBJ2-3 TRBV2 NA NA CASSELLATDTQYF TGTGCCAGCAGTGAGTTGTTGGCCACAGATACGCAGTATTTT
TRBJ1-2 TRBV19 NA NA CATGEPYGYTF TGTGCCACCGGCGAGCCCTATGGCTACACCTTC
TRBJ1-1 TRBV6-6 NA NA CASSYPGTGIEAFF TGTGCCAGCAGTTACCCCGGGACCGGGATTGAAGCTTTCTTT
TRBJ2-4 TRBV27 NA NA CASKRGSGAKNIQYF TGTGCCAGCAAAAGGGGGTCGGGGGCCAAAAACATTCAGTACTTC
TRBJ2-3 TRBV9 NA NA CASTPRLRSTDTQYF TGTGCCAGCACCCCCCGGCTGAGGAGCACAGATACGCAGTATTTT
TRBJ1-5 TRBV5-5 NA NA CASSLAGTPRGQPQHF TGTGCCAGCAGCTTGGCCGGGACGCCACGGGGTCAGCCCCAGCATTTT
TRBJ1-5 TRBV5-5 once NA CASSTVGQGLGQPQHF TGTGCCAGCAGCACGGTGGGGCAGGGATTAGGTCAGCCCCAGCATTTT
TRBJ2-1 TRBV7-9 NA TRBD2 CASSSGGGLAGYNEQFF TGTGCCAGCAGCTCAGGCGGTGGACTAGCGGGGTACAATGAGCAGTTCTTC
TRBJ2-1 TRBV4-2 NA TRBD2 CASSQGTSGEYNEQFF TGTGCCAGCAGCCAGGGGACTAGCGGGGAGTACAATGAGCAGTTCTTC
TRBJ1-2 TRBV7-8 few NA CASSPPGLYGYTF TGTGCCAGCAGCCCCCCGGGGCTGTATGGCTACACCTTC
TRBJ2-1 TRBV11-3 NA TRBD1 CASSRTGRNEQFF TGTGCCAGCAGCCGGACAGGCAGAAATGAGCAGTTCTTC
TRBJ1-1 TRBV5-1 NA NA CASTPPLGAEAFF TGCGCCAGCACTCCCCCCCTAGGGGCGGAAGCTTTCTTT
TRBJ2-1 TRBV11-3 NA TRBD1 CASSGSGTGGPLEQFF TGTGCCAGCAGCGGATCCGGGACAGGGGGTCCGCTTGAGCAGTTCTTC
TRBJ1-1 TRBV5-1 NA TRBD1 CASSRGPSAGGNTEAFF TGCGCCAGCAGCAGGGGCCCCTCCGCAGGGGGTAACACTGAAGCTTTCTTT
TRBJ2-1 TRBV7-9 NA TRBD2 CASSTIRGLASYNEQFF TGTGCCAGCAGCACTATACGGGGACTAGCGAGCTACAATGAGCAGTTCTTC
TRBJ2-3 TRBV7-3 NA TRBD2 CASSLTSGTTDTQYF TGTGCCAGCAGCCTGACTAGCGGGACCACAGATACGCAGTATTTT